This passage covers 17 T cell receptor beta chains from one sample sequenced in a study of glioma-infiltrating T cells after dendritic cell vaccination. Some clones are missing from TCRdb's copy, which holds only in-frame ones; the method was immunoSEQ multiplex PCR. The sample records approximately 100,000 clones, around three quarters being singletons. Sample: blood, taken before dendritic cell vaccination. Every receptor here comes from a human donor with glioblastoma.

V and J are TRBV18 and TRBJ1-1, with no clear D. CDR3 size: 14 residues. V shed 2 bases and J shed 4 bases, with 11 bases lying between them. In germline, CDR1 is KGHSH, CDR2 LQKENI. In DNA form, the CDR3 reads TGTGCCAGCTCACCAAGCACACGGAGCACTGAAGCTTTCTTT. As protein: CASSPSTRSTEAFF.

V and J are TRBV5-1 and TRBJ1-1, with unresolved D. The CDR3 runs 15 residues. The ends were cut back, 4 bases at V and 1 base at J, with 14 bases in the middle. Germline-derived CDR1 and CDR2 are SGHRS and YFSETQ. CDR3 protein: CASSPVNFKNTEAFF. As DNA, the CDR3 is TGCGCCAGCAGCCCAGTGAATTTTAAGAACACTGAAGCTTTCTTT.

The chain links TRBV5-1 to TRBJ2-7, with D unresolved. The CDR3 is 9 residues long. CDR1 is SGHRS and CDR2 is YFSETQ in the germline V gene. V gave up 7 bases and J gave up 4 bases, with 3 bases separating them. The CDR3 coding sequence is TGCGCCAGCCGTTACGAGCAGTACTTC. It specifies CASRYEQYF.

The CDR3 nucleotides are TGTGCCAGCAGTTGGGGGCACAATAATTCACCCCTCCACTTT. Translating gives CASSWGHNNSPLHF. The rearrangement uses TRBV6-5 and TRBJ1-6; D possibly corresponds to TRBD1 (6 bases). The CDR3 covers 14 residues. Germline V gene sequence: CDR1 MNHEY, CDR2 SVGAGI. V was cut by 4 bases and J by 5 bases, with 9 bases left in between.

The chain couples TRBV28 to TRBJ1-2; TRBD1 matches 8 bases. V dropped 6 bases and J dropped 9; count of bases not matched to a gene: 6. Per the germline V gene, CDR1 is MDHEN and CDR2 is SYDVKM. This CDR3 contains 12 residues. The CDR3 nucleotides are TGTGCCAGCAGCTCGAGACAGGGGCGCTACACCTTC. Amino acids: CASSSRQGRYTF.

The chain uses TRBV5-1 and TRBJ2-1, with 7 bases that match TRBD1. The CDR3 covers 13 residues. Trimming took 5 bases from V and 5 from J; bases not matched to a gene: 4. The V gene's germline CDR1 is SGHRS and CDR2 YFSETQ. In nucleotides, the CDR3 is TGCGCCAGCAGAAGGGACAGCAACAATGAGCAGTTCTTC. The encoded protein is CASRRDSNNEQFF.

There are a few counts of this clone. J is TRBJ2-7 and V is TRBV11-2; D unresolved. V was shortened by 2 bases and J by 2 bases, with 16 bases between the two germline ends. CDR1 and CDR2 (germline): SGHAT, FQNNGV. The CDR3 is 16 residues long. The CDR3 sequence: CASSLSFWADAYEQYF. The CDR3 nucleotides read TGTGCCAGCAGCTTATCCTTCTGGGCCGACGCCTACGAGCAGTACTTC.

The rearrangement links TRBV7-3 to TRBJ2-1; no clear D gene. The CDR3 extends over 15 amino acids. Germline CDR1 is SGHTA and CDR2 is FQGTGA. The V and J ends lost 2 bases and 7 bases respectively, with 15 bases between them. This CDR3 reads CASSLGGTARNEQFF. In DNA, the CDR3 is TGTGCCAGCAGCTTAGGTGGAACAGCAAGAAATGAGCAGTTCTTC.

The chain has TRBV29-1 and TRBJ1-1, with D maybe TRBD1 (5 bases). The germline V and J ends were trimmed by 4 bases and 6 bases, with 12 bases remaining between them. The CDR3 is 12 amino acids. Germline CDR1 and CDR2: SQVTM and ANQGSEA. The CDR3 spells CSVVHPGPEAFF. As DNA, the CDR3 is TGCAGCGTTGTCCACCCAGGGCCTGAAGCTTTCTTT. Combining the CDR3 with reference TRBV29-1 and TRBJ1-1 gives the whole variable domain SAVISQKPSRDICQRGTSLTIQCQVDSQVTMMFWYRQQPGQSLTLIATANQGSEATYESGFVIDKFPISRPNLTFSTLTVSNMSPEDSSIYLCSVVHPGPEAFFGQGTRLTVV.

This chain uses TRBV7-9 with TRBJ2-1; maybe TRBD2 (6 bases). Trimming shortened V by 0 bases and J by 2 bases, and 8 bases separated the two germline ends. The germline CDR1 and CDR2 sequences are SEHNR and FQNEAQ (reference sequence). This CDR3 contains 15 residues. This CDR3 reads CASSLASGPYNEQFF. The CDR3 DNA reads TGTGCCAGCAGCTTAGCTAGCGGACCCTACAATGAGCAGTTCTTC.

J is TRBJ2-7 and V is TRBV30, with 10 bases fitting TRBD1. V lost 5 bases, J lost 3 bases, and 4 bases stayed unmatched. This CDR3 is 13 amino acids long. Germline CDR1 is GTSNPN and CDR2 is SVGIG (reference sequence). CDR3 sequence (DNA): TGTGCCTGGGGAGGACAGGGGGTCTACGAGCAGTACTTC. Protein product: CAWGGQGVYEQYF.

The V call is TRBV18, the J call TRBJ1-5, with 7 bases aligning to TRBD1. Germline V gene sequence: CDR1 KGHSH, CDR2 LQKENI. The CDR3 extends over 13 amino acids. J lost 6 bases, V lost 2 bases, and 1 base had no gene match. Here the CDR3 DNA reads TGTGCCAGCTCACCAGGGACAGCTCAGCCCCAGCATTTT. Its translation is CASSPGTAQPQHF.

The rearrangement links TRBV6-1 to TRBJ2-1, with D maybe TRBD1 (7 bases). The CDR3 extends over 13 amino acids. Trimming removed 6 bases from V and 6 bases from J, with 12 bases in between. Germline V CDR1 and CDR2: MNHNS, SASEGT. DNA for the CDR3: TGTGCCAGCAGGGGGGGACAGATCAATGAGCAGTTCTTC. The encoded protein is CASRGGQINEQFF.

The chain has TRBV4-2 and TRBJ1-2; perhaps TRBD1 as D (6 bases). CDR3 length equals 15 residues. The V gene's germline CDR1 is LGHNA and CDR2 YNFKEQ. Trimming took off 0 bases at V and 4 bases at J, with 12 bases between the two ends. Written as DNA, the CDR3 is TGTGCCAGCAGCCAAGAGGGGGGAGGGGGCTATGGCTACACCTTC. The encoded protein is CASSQEGGGGYGYTF.

The V gene is TRBV7-4, the J gene TRBJ1-4; 8 nucleotides line up with TRBD1. Germline loops: CDR1 SGHVT, CDR2 SQSDAQ. The CDR3 runs to 17 residues. V shed 5 bases, J shed 0 bases, and the junction held 8 bases outside the gene matches. The CDR3 region is CASSPTGGVSTNEKLFF. The CDR3 DNA sequence: TGTGCCAGCAGCCCCACAGGGGGGGTATCAACTAATGAAAAACTGTTTTTT.

The CDR3 region is CASSYSGQGVGELFF. CDR3 in DNA: TGTGCCAGCAGTTACTCGGGACAGGGCGTCGGGGAGCTGTTTTTT. This chain links TRBV6-5 with TRBJ2-2; 9 bases map to TRBD1. Germline CDR1 reads MNHEY; CDR2 reads SVGAGI. The J segment lost 7 bases and the V segment lost 0 bases, leaving 3 bases of the junction unmatched. This CDR3 spans 15 amino acids.

The chain carries TRBV5-1 and TRBJ2-3, with D possibly matching TRBD2 (7 bases). Germline CDR1 is SGHRS and CDR2 is YFSETQ. Trimming stripped 2 bases from V and 7 bases from J, with 17 bases between. The CDR3 consists of 15 residues. CDR3 sequence: CASSFSEGGGHTQYF. CDR3 DNA sequence: TGCGCCAGCAGCTTCTCCGAGGGAGGGGGTCATACGCAGTATTTT.